This T cell receptor (beta chain) was captured by sequencing in a study of shared clonotypes between healthy human individuals (dated by TCRdb to 2020 to 2022). With respect to the entire study: Three men and a couple of women, aged 18 to 49 years, made up the cohort. For each donor, three plates each were used for CD4 naive and CD4 memory, two plates were used for CD8 naive, and one plate was used for CD8 memory. To estimate repertoire size and how much clonotypes are shared between individuals, the study performed deep sequencing of blood TCR repertoires from roughly five healthy adults. Between about 0.94 and 8.9 billion PBMCs per donor were obtained by leukapheresis. To increase sequencing depth and limit assay-specific biases, TCR repertoire library preparation and sequencing were carried out by different laboratories using diverse techniques.

Turning to this clone: Its antigen specificity is not known. Base qualities were left out, and no much larger clone turns up one base away.

Using the deep immunoSEQ assay, multiplex PCR amplified TCR CDR3 regions from genomic DNA. For each cell subset, the extracted genomic DNA was distributed evenly across all wells of several immunoSEQ 96-well plates, and each plate served as one replicate. Each replicate PCR for sorted subsets received roughly 0.2 ug genomic DNA, equal to some 32,000 T cell genomes. Purified libraries were measured with a Qubit 3.0 fluorometer, size-checked on a Bioanalyzer 2100, and measured again with the KAPA Library Quantification kit. Every immunoSEQ 96-well plate was sequenced on a separate single-read 150-cycle Illumina NextSeq 550 flow cell. From the authors' description of their analysis: The immunoSEQ output contained only junctional sequences without quality scores, so filtering could not match that applied to full-length reads. To assign V/J genes and CDR3, sequences were annotated using PyIR, a Python wrapper for IgBLAST v1.9, with IMGT germline references. Reads were filtered out if the reads had weak V/J assignments (E-value above 1e-6), no CDR3, stop codons, out-of-frame junctions, or ambiguous translated residues. V3J clonotypes were defined as sequences sharing the same inferred V gene, J gene, and CDR3 amino acid sequence. Percentage overlap between repertoires was calculated by dividing the number of shared unique clonotypes by the size of the smaller repertoire. RTK rarefaction, the Chao1 estimator, and Recon v2.1 estimates of unobserved clonotypes were used to assess repertoire richness. OLGA was used to compute generation probabilities for all TCRbeta clonotypes that the gDNA method yielded from a handful of donors. Here the immuneACCESS table is served through TCRdb, limited to in-frame sequences with V and J called. Missing clones are a known gap in these copies; in checked studies unresolved V genes cover under half, and the rest lacks a known reason. V, J and clone size are taken as reported in that table, and D and trimming were inferred from the DNA itself. This sample lists hundreds of thousands of clones; approximately 96% were detected once. Less than 0.12% of the sample comes from the top ten.

Broad study findings and their caveats: Clonotypes shared by all four sorted-subset donors showed higher generation probabilities than non-shared clonotypes. Naive subsets generally had larger estimated clonotype richness than memory subsets. Sampling was restricted to blood, and TCR repertoires in tissue are likely to differ from TCR repertoires in blood. Because the study included only a small number of donors, the genetic and exposure-history diversity represented was limited. Based on pairwise subsampling, the degree of clonotype sharing among donors was expected to be affected by sequencing depth. When four donors were compared, the shared fraction of clonotypes was 5% to 6.5% for naive CD4, roughly 3.4% for naive CD8, 2% to 2.5% for memory CD4, and approximately 0.4% for memory CD8. Incomplete sequencing was indicated by rarefaction of sorted-subset datasets, despite the large sequencing depth.

The junction carries 13 bases between V and J, which are trimmed by 4 bases and 0 bases respectively. Measured from the cysteine to the phenylalanine, the CDR3 is 15 residues long. Only the CDR3 part of the read is kept: 45 bases, read in frame from the first base. The germline V gene encodes CDR1 SNHLY and CDR2 FYNNEI. CD8 naive samples were obtained by positive selection for CCR7 among CD45RO-negative cells, yielding a CD45RA+CCR7+ population from which TemRA cells were excluded. The donors were healthy, HIV-negative adults who had no recently reported acute infections or vaccinations. Only Caucasian adults living in Nashville, Tennessee, USA were represented among the donors. Blood was obtained by leukapheresis, after which PBMCs were separated by Ficoll-Histopaque density gradient centrifugation and cryopreserved in liquid nitrogen vapor phase. Analytical flow cytometry was used to check the purity and quantity of every magnetically sorted T cell population. Genomic DNA was isolated from every sorted fraction and measured by UV absorbance on a Nanodrop 2000c.

This clonotype was sampled from a woman aged 25 to 39 in good health. The source material was naive CD8+ T cells sorted from blood. Interpreted using the paper, the cell subset or site label stands for: CD45RA+CCR7+. Recombination linked TRBV2 to TRBJ2-7; TRBD2 might be the D gene, on 6 matching bases. The CDR3 is CASSVLADSSYEQYF. The DNA is TGTGCCAGCAGTGTATTAGCGGACTCCTCCTACGAGCAGTACTTC.